The 32 T cell receptor beta chains listed next were all sequenced from one sample in a study of patients and donors after allogeneic stem cell transplantation. TCRdb re-derived calls from the RT-PCR reads in MiXCR, one entry per CDR3 protein. The sample lists roughly 41,000 distinct CDR3 sequences; roughly 30% were seen once. Sequencing used blood, either unsorted or a sorted T cell fraction (not recorded which). All receptors derive from a human donor who was either an allogeneic HSCT recipient or a stem cell or donor lymphocyte infusion donor (not recorded which). It is not recorded whose cells these are; they may come from a transplant donor.

V and J are TRBV4-3 and TRBJ2-7; D is unresolved. Germline-derived CDR1 and CDR2 are LGHNA and YSLEER. Deletions cut 1 base from V and 6 bases from J, with 22 bases between. The CDR3 is 17 residues long. In DNA form, the CDR3 reads TGCGCCAGCAGCCAAGCTGGTCCGACCCTCGGGTTCCCCGAGCAGTACTTC. Protein: CASSQAGPTLGFPEQYF.

The chain is built from TRBV12-3 or TRBV12-4 and TRBJ2-3, with 13 bases that match TRBD2. This CDR3 spans 15 amino acids. Losses at the gene ends were 5 bases for V and 7 bases for J; bases not matched to a gene: 6. The CDR3: CASSAGTSGTYTQYF. The CDR3 coding sequence is TGTGCCAGCAGTGCCGGGACTAGCGGGACTTATACGCAGTATTTT.

This chain connects TRBV20-1 to TRBJ2-7, with 11 nucleotides matching TRBD2. With V trimmed by 6 bases and J by 7 bases, 11 bases remained unmatched. Germline CDR1 and CDR2: DFQATT and SNEGSKA (reference sequence). CDR3 size: 14 residues. CDR3 DNA sequence: TGCAGTGCGCTTAGCGGGAGGGCCCTGAGTGAGCAGTACTTC. It is translated as CSALSGRALSEQYF.

This clonotype was seen ten or more times. This chain connects TRBV28 to TRBJ1-4; D gene ambiguous. This CDR3 spans 15 amino acids. Germline lookup yields CDR1 MDHEN and CDR2 SYDVKM. V was pared by 5 bases and J by 5 bases, with 15 bases between. The CDR3 protein is CASSPPNRSNEKLFF. The CDR3 coding sequence is TGTGCCAGCAGTCCCCCTAATCGCAGCAATGAAAAACTGTTTTTT.

The chain carries TRBV28 and TRBJ2-1; D is unclear. Trimming took 2 bases from V and 9 from J, leaving 11 bases between them. This CDR3 region has 13 residues. CDR1 and CDR2 (germline): MDHEN, SYDVKM. The CDR3: CASSLGLRSEQFF. For the CDR3, the DNA is TGTGCCAGCAGTTTAGGGTTACGGAGTGAGCAGTTCTTC.

This clonotype has ten or more counts. The genes are TRBV4-3 and TRBJ1-2; 7 bases align to TRBD1. This CDR3 region has 16 residues. The V segment lost 0 bases and the J segment 4 bases; nucleotides outside the gene matches: 8. CDR1 is LGHNA, CDR2 YSLEER, per germline. The CDR3 is CASSQDLRDSFYGYTF. CDR3 coding DNA: TGCGCCAGCAGCCAAGATCTAAGGGACAGCTTCTATGGCTACACCTTC.

The chain carries TRBV28 and TRBJ1-3; 8 bases align to TRBD1. The junction had 9 bases not matched to a gene; V was cut back by 4 bases and J by 4 bases. Germline assignment: CDR1 MDHEN and CDR2 SYDVKM. The CDR3 spans 16 residues. The CDR3: CASSSGQGPSGNTIYF. DNA for the CDR3: TGTGCCAGCAGTTCCGGACAGGGTCCGTCCGGAAACACCATATATTTT. Combining the CDR3 with reference TRBV28 and TRBJ1-3 gives the whole variable domain DVKVTQSSRYLVKRTGEKVFLECVQDMDHENMFWYRQDPGLGLRLIYFSYDVKMKEKGDIPEGYSVSREKKERFSLILESASTNQTSMYLCASSSGQGPSGNTIYFGEGSWLTVV.

The genes are TRBV4-3 and TRBJ2-7; the match to TRBD2 covers 9 bases. Germline CDR1 LGHNA, CDR2 YSLEER. The length of the CDR3 is 16 residues. J was trimmed by 2 bases and V by 0 bases; bases with no gene match: 5. The CDR3 sequence: CASSQDALAGTYEQYF. CDR3 nucleotide sequence: TGCGCCAGCAGCCAAGATGCCCTAGCGGGGACCTACGAGCAGTACTTC.

This clonotype was seen a few times. The V call is TRBV7-6, the J call TRBJ1-2; D perhaps matches TRBD1 (5 bases). Germline V gives CDR1 SGHVS, CDR2 FNYEAQ. The CDR3 has 16 amino acids. Trimming left V 5 bases short and J 4 bases short, with 20 bases between. The CDR3 protein is CASSARGRSSGYGYTF. The CDR3 DNA follows: TGTGCCAGCAGCGCAAGGGGACGTTCTTCGGGCTATGGCTACACCTTC.

The chain employs TRBV20-1 and TRBJ2-7; D gene uncertain. The CDR3 sequence is 12 residues long. CDR1 and CDR2 from the germline V gene are DFQATT and SNEGSKA (reference sequence). Trimming removed 5 bases from V and 1 base from J, with 9 bases in between. The CDR3 region is CSASERSYEQYF. CDR3 DNA: TGCAGTGCTTCTGAACGGTCCTACGAGCAGTACTTC.

This clonotype showed up just a few times. The rearrangement links TRBV7-2 to TRBJ2-5; D is perhaps TRBD1 or TRBD2 (5 bases each). V gave up 3 bases and J gave up 1 base, with 9 bases separating them. The CDR3 has 14 residues. Germline V gene lookup returns CDR1 SGHTA and CDR2 FQGNSA. The DNA for the CDR3 is TGTGCCAGCAGCTTTCAGAGGGGCCAAGAGACCCAGTACTTC. Amino acid sequence: CASSFQRGQETQYF.

This clonotype was seen a handful of times. The gene calls are TRBV3-1 and TRBJ1-5; TRBD1 matches 8 bases. The ends lost 1 base at V and 4 bases at J; junction bases unmatched: 0. CDR1 is LGHDT and CDR2 is YNNKEL in the germline V gene (reference sequence). The CDR3 sequence is 14 residues long. CDR3 in amino acids: CASSQGQGNQPQHF. The DNA of the CDR3 is TGTGCCAGCAGCCAAGGACAGGGGAATCAGCCCCAGCATTTT.

The J gene is TRBJ2-7, the V gene TRBV9; 8 nucleotides match TRBD2. The CDR3 has 15 amino acids. Germline V gene sequence: CDR1 SGDLS, CDR2 YYNGEE. Losses at the gene ends were 5 bases for V and 2 bases for J; bases not matched to a gene: 9. CDR3 coding DNA: TGTGCCAGCAGTGTAAGCGGGAGCGGCGCCTACGAGCAGTACTTC. Its translation: CASSVSGSGAYEQYF.

The chain employs TRBV6-5 and TRBJ2-3; D is undetermined. The CDR3 consists of 14 residues. Germline-derived CDR1 and CDR2 are MNHEY and SVGAGI. V dropped 1 base and J dropped 2 bases, with 7 bases sitting between them. For the CDR3, the DNA is TGTGCCAGCAGTTACTACTCCGCCACAGATACGCAGTATTTT. This codes for CASSYYSATDTQYF.

V gene TRBV14 combines with J gene TRBJ2-1; 12 bases map to TRBD1. V gave up 3 bases and J gave up 8 bases; unmatched junction bases: 5. Germline CDR1 reads SGHDN; CDR2 reads FVKESK. The length of the CDR3 is 15 residues. The CDR3 protein is CASSHLGQGAYEQFF. Written as DNA, the CDR3 is TGTGCCAGCAGCCACCTGGGACAGGGGGCCTATGAGCAGTTCTTC.

In this sample, this clonotype turned up once. The CDR3 spells CASSLGKQYF. In DNA, the CDR3 is TGTGCCAGCAGCCTAGGAAAGCAGTACTTC. The chain has TRBV28 and TRBJ2-7; no firm D call. CDR1 and CDR2 from the germline V gene are MDHEN and SYDVKM. CDR3 length equals 10 residues. The V end was cut by 6 bases, the J end by 8 bases, with 8 bases between.

This rearrangement joins TRBV20-1 to TRBJ2-3; D perhaps matches TRBD2 (6 bases). The CDR3 has 14 amino acids. The germline V gene encodes CDR1 DFQATT and CDR2 SNEGSKA (reference sequence). Deletions cut 2 bases from V and 10 bases from J, with 19 bases between. The CDR3 nucleotides read TGCAGTGCTAGACGTCTCGGGGACTCCCCGGCGCAGTATTTT. It specifies CSARRLGDSPAQYF.

The chain joins TRBV5-1 to TRBJ2-1; D is unclear. Per germline, CDR1 SGHRS and CDR2 YFSETQ. Trimming stripped 0 bases from V and 0 bases from J, with 7 bases between. The CDR3 runs 15 residues. DNA of the CDR3: TGCGCCAGCAGCTTGGGGGTGACCTCCTACAATGAGCAGTTCTTC. As protein: CASSLGVTSYNEQFF.

The J gene is TRBJ2-7, the V gene TRBV4-3, with TRBD1 matching over 9 bases. The CDR3 runs 14 residues. Trimming cost V 3 bases and J 6 bases; bases outside gene matches: 6. Germline-derived CDR1 and CDR2 are LGHNA and YSLEER. CDR3 loop: CASSQSRDRVEQYF. The CDR3 DNA reads TGCGCCAGCAGCCAGTCCCGGGACAGGGTCGAGCAGTACTTC.

The chain combines TRBV6-5 with TRBJ1-2; TRBD1 might be the D (5 bases). CDR1 is MNHEY and CDR2 is SVGAGI in the germline V gene. The CDR3 length is 16 residues. Deletions cut 5 bases from V and 3 bases from J, with 19 bases between. The CDR3 protein is CASSQLPRGYHYGYTF. In DNA, the CDR3 is TGTGCCAGCAGTCAGCTCCCCCGGGGGTATCACTATGGCTACACCTTC.

The rearrangement uses TRBV7-9 and TRBJ2-3, with D perhaps matching TRBD2 (6 bases). Deletions cut 1 base from V and 1 base from J, with 6 bases between. The CDR3 extends over 14 amino acids. Germline V lookup: CDR1 SEHNR, CDR2 FQNEAQ (reference sequence). CDR3: CASSLGLGTDTQYF. In nucleotides, the CDR3 is TGTGCCAGCAGCTTAGGACTAGGCACAGATACGCAGTATTTT.

This clonotype was observed a handful of times. The J gene is TRBJ1-5, the V gene TRBV7-9; D possibly corresponds to TRBD1 (5 bases). Per the germline V gene, CDR1 is SEHNR and CDR2 is FQNEAQ (reference sequence). V gave up 10 bases and J gave up 9 bases, with 19 bases separating them. The length of the CDR3 is 13 residues. The CDR3 region is CAIVTAPGTPQHF. The CDR3 DNA follows: TGTGCCATCGTCACAGCCCCGGGGACGCCCCAGCATTTT.

This clonotype was counted only a few times. CDR3 in amino acids: CASSKDLNYGYTF. CDR3 coding DNA: TGTGCCAGCTCTAAGGACCTCAACTATGGCTACACCTTC. The rearrangement uses TRBV18 and TRBJ1-2; D is undetermined. V lost 6 bases to trimming and J lost 2 bases, with 10 bases between them. The CDR3 consists of 13 residues. Germline values: CDR1 KGHSH, CDR2 LQKENI.

This sequence joins TRBV10-3 and TRBJ2-5, with D uncertain. Trimming stripped 4 bases from V and 4 bases from J, with 13 bases between. This CDR3 is 14 amino acids long. From germline, CDR1 is ENHRY and CDR2 SYGVKD. CDR3 nucleotides: TGTGCCATCAGTGGGCAGTGGCAGCGAGAGACCCAGTACTTC. This gives the protein CAISGQWQRETQYF.

The chain employs TRBV4-2 and TRBJ2-1, with 7 nucleotides matching TRBD2. The CDR3 has 15 amino acids. Unmatched junction bases numbered 0, after V lost 0 bases and J lost 1 base. Germline loops: CDR1 LGHNA, CDR2 YNFKEQ. The CDR3 DNA reads as TGTGCCAGCAGCCAAGATAGCGGGTCCTACAATGAGCAGTTCTTC. This codes for CASSQDSGSYNEQFF.

This clonotype came up a few times. The gene calls are TRBV7-9 and TRBJ1-6; 8 bases line up with TRBD1. The CDR3 is made up of 17 amino acids. J gave up 4 bases and V 1 base, and 6 bases lay outside the gene matches. The germline gives CDR1 SEHNR, CDR2 FQNEAQ (reference sequence). In nucleotides, the CDR3 is TGTGCCAGCAGCTTAGGTGGGGGACAGGCTTATAATTCACCCCTCCACTTT. It translates to CASSLGGGQAYNSPLHF.

The chain has TRBV3-1 and TRBJ1-5, with D perhaps TRBD1 (6 bases). Germline V gene lookup returns CDR1 LGHDT and CDR2 YNNKEL (reference sequence). This CDR3 spans 16 amino acids. V was clipped by 1 base and J by 2 bases, with 12 bases between them. CDR3 residues: CASSQVSRGRNQPQHF. CDR3 in DNA: TGTGCCAGCAGCCAAGTTTCCAGGGGCCGCAATCAGCCCCAGCATTTT.

The chain carries TRBV15 and TRBJ2-5; D unresolved. The CDR3 sequence is 12 residues long. The V gene's germline CDR1 is LNHNV and CDR2 YYDKDF (reference sequence). The V end lost 5 bases, the J end lost 2 bases, and 6 bases lay between the germline ends. CDR3 sequence: CATSQIQETQYF. Written as DNA, the CDR3 is TGTGCCACCAGCCAAATTCAAGAGACCCAGTACTTC.

V is TRBV28 and J is TRBJ1-2, with D uncertain. The CDR3 runs 13 residues. The V end was cut by 1 base, the J end by 7 bases, with 10 bases between. From germline, CDR1 is MDHEN and CDR2 SYDVKM. DNA for the CDR3: TGTGCCAGCAGTTTATTTGGGGTGGGTGGCTACACCTTC. It yields the protein CASSLFGVGGYTF.

The V and J genes are TRBV20-1 and TRBJ1-5, with D maybe TRBD1 (5 bases). The CDR3 totals 14 residues. With 7 bases removed from V and 2 bases from J, the gap between germline ends came to 15 bases. From germline, CDR1 is DFQATT and CDR2 SNEGSKA (reference sequence). CDR3 sequence reads: CSVSLGGGNQPQHF. The CDR3, as DNA: TGCAGTGTCTCACTTGGGGGGGGCAATCAGCCCCAGCATTTT.

This rearrangement joins TRBV20-1 to TRBJ2-7; TRBD1 agrees at 8 bases. This CDR3 is built from 14 residues. Trimming took 5 bases from V and 3 from J; bases not matched to a gene: 9. In germline, CDR1 is DFQATT, CDR2 SNEGSKA (reference sequence). The CDR3 sequence is CSAVKPGTGYEQYF. In DNA, the CDR3 is TGCAGTGCTGTCAAACCCGGGACAGGCTACGAGCAGTACTTC.

This chain links TRBV5-1 with TRBJ2-6; D unresolved. This CDR3 has 16 residues. V was shortened by 0 bases and J by 0 bases, with 7 bases between the two germline ends. Germline V lookup: CDR1 SGHRS, CDR2 YFSETQ. This CDR3 reads CASSLVVDSGANVLTF. The DNA of the CDR3 is TGCGCCAGCAGCTTGGTGGTGGACTCTGGGGCCAACGTCCTGACTTTC.